This T cell receptor (beta chain) comes out of a study of long-term antiretroviral therapy in people with HIV. Per germline, CDR1 SGHNT and CDR2 YYREEE (reference sequence). Trimming left V 4 bases short and J 3 bases short, with 13 bases between. CDR3 size: 15 residues. The run of the v3.0 immunoSEQ assay was at survey level. Assay: immunoSEQ multiplex PCR; the TCRdb copy retains only in-frame clones and omits some. The data hold more than 15,000 clones, with approximately 86% observed a single time. The J gene is TRBJ2-2, the V gene TRBV5-4; maybe TRBD2 (5 bases). The clonotype comes from a woman aged 30 to 39 with HIV. Source: unsorted PBMCs, taken around 2.3 years before starting antiretroviral therapy. The CDR3 loop is CASSHQLADTGELFF. The DNA of the CDR3 is TGTGCCAGCAGCCACCAGCTAGCTGACACCGGGGAGCTGTTTTTT.